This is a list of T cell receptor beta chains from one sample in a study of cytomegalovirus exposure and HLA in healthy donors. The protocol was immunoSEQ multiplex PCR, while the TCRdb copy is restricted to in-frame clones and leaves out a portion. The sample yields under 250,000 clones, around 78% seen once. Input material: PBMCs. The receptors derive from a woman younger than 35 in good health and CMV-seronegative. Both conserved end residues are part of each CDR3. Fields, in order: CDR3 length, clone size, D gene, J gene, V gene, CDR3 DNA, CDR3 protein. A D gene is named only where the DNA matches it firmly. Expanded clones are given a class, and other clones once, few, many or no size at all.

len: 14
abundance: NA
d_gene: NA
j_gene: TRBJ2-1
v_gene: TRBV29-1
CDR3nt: TGCAGCGTCCCAGACACGATCTCCTACAATGAGCAGTTCTTC
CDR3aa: CSVPDTISYNEQFF

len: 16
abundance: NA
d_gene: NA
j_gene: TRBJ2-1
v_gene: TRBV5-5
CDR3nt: TGTGCCAGCAGCTTGTCCCTGGGGGCTCAATACAATGAGCAGTTCTTC
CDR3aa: CASSLSLGAQYNEQFF

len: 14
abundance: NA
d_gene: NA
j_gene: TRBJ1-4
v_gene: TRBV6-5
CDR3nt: TGTGCCAGCAGTTACTCACAGGGAGGAGAAAAACTGTTTTTT
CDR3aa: CASSYSQGGEKLFF

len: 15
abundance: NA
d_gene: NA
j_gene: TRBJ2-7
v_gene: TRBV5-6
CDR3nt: TGTGCCAGCAGCTTGATGGCAGTAGGGAATTACGAGCAGTACTTC
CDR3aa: CASSLMAVGNYEQYF

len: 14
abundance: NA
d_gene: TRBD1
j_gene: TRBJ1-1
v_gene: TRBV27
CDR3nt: TGTGCCAGCAGCCCCGACGGGACAGGGGGCAACGCTTTCTTT
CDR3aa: CASSPDGTGGNAFF

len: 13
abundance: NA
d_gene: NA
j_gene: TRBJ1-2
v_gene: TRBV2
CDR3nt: TGTGCCAGCAGTGAGGACATTAACTATGGCTACACCTTC
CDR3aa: CASSEDINYGYTF

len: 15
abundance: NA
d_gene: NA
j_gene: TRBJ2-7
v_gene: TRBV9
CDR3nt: TGTGCCAGCAGCCGAGGGAGGCAGGGACTCTCCGAGCAGTACTTC
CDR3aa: CASSRGRQGLSEQYF

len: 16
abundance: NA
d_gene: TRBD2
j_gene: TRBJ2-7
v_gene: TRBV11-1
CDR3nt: TGTGCCAGCAGCTTATCACGTTTACTAGCGGGGGGTGAGCAGTACTTC
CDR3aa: CASSLSRLLAGGEQYF

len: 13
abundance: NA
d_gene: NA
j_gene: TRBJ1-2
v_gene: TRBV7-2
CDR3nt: TGTGCCAGCAGCCCATGGCGGGCTGATGGCTACACCTTC
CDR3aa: CASSPWRADGYTF

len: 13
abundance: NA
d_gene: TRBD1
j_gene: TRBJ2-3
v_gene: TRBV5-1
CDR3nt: TGCGCCAGCTCGGGACAGGGGACAGATACGCAGTATTTT
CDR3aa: CASSGQGTDTQYF

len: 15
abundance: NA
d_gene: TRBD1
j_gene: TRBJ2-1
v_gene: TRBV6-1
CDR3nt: TGTGCCAGCAGCCAAAGAGGACAGGTCTACAATGAGCAGTTCTTC
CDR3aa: CASSQRGQVYNEQFF

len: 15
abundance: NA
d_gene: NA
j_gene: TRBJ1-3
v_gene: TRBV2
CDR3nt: TGTGCCAGCAGTGGGAGTTTCGATCCTGGAAACACCATATATTTT
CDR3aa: CASSGSFDPGNTIYF

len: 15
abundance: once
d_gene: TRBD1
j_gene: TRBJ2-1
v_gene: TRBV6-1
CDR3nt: TGTGCCAGCAGTGATGGGACAGGAGCCTACAATGAGCAGTTCTTC
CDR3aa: CASSDGTGAYNEQFF

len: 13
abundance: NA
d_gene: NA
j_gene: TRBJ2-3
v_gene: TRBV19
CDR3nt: TGTGCCAGTAGGCGGGACAGTGAAGATACGCAGTATTTT
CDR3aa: CASRRDSEDTQYF

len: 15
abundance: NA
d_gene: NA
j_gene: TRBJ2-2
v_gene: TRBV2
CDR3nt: TGTGCCAGCAGTGAAAAGCGGAGCTACACCGGGGAGCTGTTTTTT
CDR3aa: CASSEKRSYTGELFF

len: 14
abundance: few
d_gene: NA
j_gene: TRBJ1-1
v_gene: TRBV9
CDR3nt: TGTGCCAGCAGCCTTATGGACGCGAACACTGAAGCTTTCTTT
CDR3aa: CASSLMDANTEAFF

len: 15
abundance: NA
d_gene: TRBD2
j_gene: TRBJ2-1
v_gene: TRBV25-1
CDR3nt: TGTGCCAGCAGTGGGGGACTAGCGGCATACAATGAGCAGTTCTTC
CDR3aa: CASSGGLAAYNEQFF

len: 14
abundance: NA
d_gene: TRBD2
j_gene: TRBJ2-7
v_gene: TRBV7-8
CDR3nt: TGTGCCAGCAGCGTTGCTAGCGGTCTGGAGGAGCAGTACTTC
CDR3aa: CASSVASGLEEQYF

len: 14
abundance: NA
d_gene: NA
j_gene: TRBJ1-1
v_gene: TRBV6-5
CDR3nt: TGTGCCAGCAGTTACAATTTTCCGAACACTGAAGCTTTCTTT
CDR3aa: CASSYNFPNTEAFF

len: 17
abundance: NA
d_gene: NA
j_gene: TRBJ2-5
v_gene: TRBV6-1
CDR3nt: TGTGCCAGCAGTGCGTTTGGTAGCGGAGGAGGCCAAGAGACCCAGTACTTC
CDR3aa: CASSAFGSGGGQETQYF

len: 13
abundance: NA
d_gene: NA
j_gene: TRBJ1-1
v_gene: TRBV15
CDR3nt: TGTGCCACCAGCAGGAAACAGATTTCTGAAGCTTTCTTT
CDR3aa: CATSRKQISEAFF

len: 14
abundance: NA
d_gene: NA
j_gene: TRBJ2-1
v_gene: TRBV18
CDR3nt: TGTGCCAGCTCACCCACAGGGTCGGGCAATGAGCAGTTCTTC
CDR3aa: CASSPTGSGNEQFF

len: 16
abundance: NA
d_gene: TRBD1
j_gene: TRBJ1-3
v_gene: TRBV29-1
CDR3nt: TGCAGCGTTGACCCCCGGGACAGGGACTCTGGAAACACCATATATTTT
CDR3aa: CSVDPRDRDSGNTIYF

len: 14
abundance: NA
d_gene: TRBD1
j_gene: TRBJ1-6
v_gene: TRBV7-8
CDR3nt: TGTGCCAGCGGGACCGGGACAGGCAATTCACCCCTCCACTTT
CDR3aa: CASGTGTGNSPLHF

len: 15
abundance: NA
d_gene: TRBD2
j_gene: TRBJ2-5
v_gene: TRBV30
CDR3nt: TGTGCCTGGAGTGTAGGGACTAGCGACAAAGAGACCCAGTACTTC
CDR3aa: CAWSVGTSDKETQYF

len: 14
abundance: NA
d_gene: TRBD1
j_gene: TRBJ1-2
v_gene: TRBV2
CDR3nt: TGTGCCAGCAATAGACAGGGGGAGAACTATGGCTACACCTTC
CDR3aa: CASNRQGENYGYTF

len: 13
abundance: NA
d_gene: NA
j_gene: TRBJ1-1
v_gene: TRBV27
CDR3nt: TGTGCCAGCAGTTTATTCCCCGGGGCTGAAGCTTTCTTT
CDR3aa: CASSLFPGAEAFF

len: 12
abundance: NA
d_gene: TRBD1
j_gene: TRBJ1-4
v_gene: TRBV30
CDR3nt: TGTGCCTGCACAGGGGTTGATGAAAAACTGTTTTTT
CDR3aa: CACTGVDEKLFF

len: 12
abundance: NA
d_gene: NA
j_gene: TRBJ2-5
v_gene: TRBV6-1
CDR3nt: TGTGCCAGCCTAGGAGGGGGAGAGACCCAGTACTTC
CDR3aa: CASLGGGETQYF

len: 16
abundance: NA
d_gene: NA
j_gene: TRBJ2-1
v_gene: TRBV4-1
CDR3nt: TGCGCCAGCAGCCAATCCCCCCGCCTTGACTACAATGAGCAGTTCTTC
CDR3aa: CASSQSPRLDYNEQFF

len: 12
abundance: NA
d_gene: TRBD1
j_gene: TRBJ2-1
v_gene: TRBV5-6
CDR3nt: TGTGCCAGCAGTTACAGGGGCAATGAGCAGTTCTTC
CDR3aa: CASSYRGNEQFF

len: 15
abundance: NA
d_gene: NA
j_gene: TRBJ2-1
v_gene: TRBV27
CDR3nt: TGTGCCAGCAAGGGGCAGGGTGGGGTTCTCAATGAGCAGTTCTTC
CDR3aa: CASKGQGGVLNEQFF

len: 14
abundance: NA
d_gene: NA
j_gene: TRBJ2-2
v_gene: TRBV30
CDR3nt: TGTGCCTGGAGTCAGGGTTTGAGCACCGGGGAGCTGTTTTTT
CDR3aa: CAWSQGLSTGELFF

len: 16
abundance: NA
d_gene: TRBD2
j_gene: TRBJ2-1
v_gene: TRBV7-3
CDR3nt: TGTGCCAGCAGCCCTACGCGGACTAGCGGATACAATGAGCAGTTCTTC
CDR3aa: CASSPTRTSGYNEQFF

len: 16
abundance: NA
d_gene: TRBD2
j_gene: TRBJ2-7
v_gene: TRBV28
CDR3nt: TGTGCCAGCAGTTCCTGGACTAGCGGGAGAGGATACGAGCAGTACTTC
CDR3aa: CASSSWTSGRGYEQYF

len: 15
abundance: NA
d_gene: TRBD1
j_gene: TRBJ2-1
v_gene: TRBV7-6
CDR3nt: TGTGCCAGCAGCACAGGGACAGACTCCTACAATGAGCAGTTCTTC
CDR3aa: CASSTGTDSYNEQFF

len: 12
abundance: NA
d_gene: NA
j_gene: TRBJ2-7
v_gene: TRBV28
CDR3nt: TGTGCCAGCAGTTTAGGTGGTGTCGGGCAGTACTTC
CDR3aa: CASSLGGVGQYF